The clone carrying this T cell receptor beta chain was detected only a few times. Its specificity is not known. V shed 3 bases, J shed 6 bases, and the junction held 5 bases outside the gene matches. Germline CDR1 reads SGDLS; CDR2 reads YYNGEE. The length of the CDR3 is 14 residues. The data were taken from a study of shared clonotypes between healthy human individuals. Whole-study findings and limits: Among non-shared clonotypes, generation probabilities were lower than among those shared by all four donors.

Profiled with immunoSEQ multiplex PCR; TCRdb holds only in-frame clones, not every one. The data contain about 1.1 million clones, approximately 80% of them singletons. This sequence joins TRBV9 and TRBJ2-2; 7 positions match TRBD1. The receptor's source is a man aged 18-30 years in good health. Some clones in this sample may be carry-over from other donors' samples. Sequenced material: memory CD4+ T cells from PBMCs. Subset reported: CD45RA-negative fraction. Here the CDR3 DNA reads TGTGCCAGCAGCGGACAGGGCGAGGCCGGGGAGCTGTTTTTT. Its translation: CASSGQGEAGELFF.